A single sample is the source of the 30 T cell receptor beta chains below, sequenced in a study of T-cell reconstitution after alpha-beta-depleted transplantation in children. Researchers prepared the TCRbeta library using unique molecular identifiers, the study reports. Each CDR3 protein gets one entry after TCRdb re-called the PCR reads with MiXCR. The sample has around 960,000 distinct CDR3 sequences, roughly 29% seen once. This specimen was PBMCs, mostly from graft donor cells, taken 360 days after TCRalphabeta/CD19-depleted stem cell transplant. The receptors stem from a boy under two years old who had a stem cell transplant for SCID, so the T cells may come from the graft donor.

This clonotype was found a few times. The rearrangement uses TRBV29-1 and TRBJ2-1; D assignment may be TRBD1 or TRBD2 (6 bases each). The CDR3 extends over 15 amino acids. Per the germline V gene, CDR1 is SQVTM and CDR2 is ANQGSEA. With 1 base removed from V and 3 bases from J, the gap between germline ends came to 13 bases. This CDR3 is CSVEAPEGGYNEQFF. The DNA for the CDR3 is TGCAGCGTTGAAGCTCCAGAGGGGGGCTACAATGAGCAGTTCTTC.

To note about this clonotype: Here the CDR3 omits its conserved ending phenylalanine or tryptophan, so a read error is the likely source. The chain combines TRBV20-1 with TRBJ1-2; possibly TRBD1 for D (5 bases). The CDR3 consists of 15 residues. V dropped 0 bases and J dropped 8 bases, with 19 bases sitting between them. Germline V lookup: CDR1 DFQATT, CDR2 SNEGSKA (reference sequence). For the CDR3, the DNA is TGCAGTGCTAGAGACGCCGGGACTTCCAAGGAGGGCTACACCTAC. This codes for CSARDAGTSKEGYTY.

The genes are TRBV12-3 or TRBV12-4 and TRBJ2-2, with 7 bases fitting TRBD1. This CDR3 spans 14 amino acids. J lost 6 bases, V lost 6 bases, and 7 bases had no gene match. The CDR3 region has the DNA TGTGCCAGCAGCTCTAGGGGGCACGCCGGGGAGCTGTTTTTT. Protein product: CASSSRGHAGELFF.

This clonotype was picked up many times. The rearrangement joins TRBV12-3 or TRBV12-4 to TRBJ2-7; TRBD1 matches at 10 bases. Trimming took 3 bases from V and 6 from J; bases not matched to a gene: 8. The CDR3 runs 15 residues. The CDR3, as DNA: TGTGCCAGCAGTTTTGGAGACAGGGGGCGGTCCGAGCAGTACTTC. The encoded protein is CASSFGDRGRSEQYF.

The CDR3 reads CATGQPANYGYTF. Here the CDR3 DNA reads TGTGCGACCGGACAGCCGGCTAACTATGGCTACACCTTC. This chain links TRBV15 with TRBJ1-2, with D possibly TRBD1 on 6 matching bases. Germline V gene data show CDR1 as LNHNV and CDR2 as YYDKDF (reference sequence). This CDR3 is 13 amino acids long.

CDR3 sequence: CARLTAGRSGGNQPQHF. Here the CDR3 DNA reads TGTGCCAGGCTTACGGCCGGCCGGTCGGGTGGCAATCAGCCCCAGCATTTT. V and J are TRBV27 and TRBJ1-5; D is undetermined. Trimming stripped 9 bases from V and 2 bases from J, with 23 bases between. Germline CDR1 reads MNHEY; CDR2 reads SMNVEV (reference sequence). The CDR3 is 17 amino acids.

In this sample, this clonotype turned up many times. The chain carries TRBV20-1 and TRBJ2-3; D is possibly TRBD2 (5 bases). Trimming took off 6 bases at V and 0 bases at J, with 13 bases between the two ends. From germline, CDR1 is DFQATT and CDR2 SNEGSKA (reference sequence). This CDR3 is built from 14 residues. The DNA for the CDR3 is TGCAGTGCCCGGGCCCTAGCTAGCACAGATACGCAGTATTTT. It specifies CSARALASTDTQYF.

This clonotype was seen more than once but under ten times. This chain uses TRBV5-5 with TRBJ1-5; D call uncertain. CDR1 SGHKS and CDR2 YYEKEE come from the germline V gene (reference sequence). The length of the CDR3 is 14 residues. Trimming took 0 bases from V and 3 from J, leaving 7 bases between them. CDR3 protein: CASSLASFNQPQHF. CDR3 DNA: TGTGCCAGCAGCTTGGCCAGTTTCAATCAGCCCCAGCATTTT.

The table lists this clonotype with many counts. The chain employs TRBV3-1 and TRBJ1-4; perhaps TRBD1 as D (5 bases). In germline, CDR1 is LGHDT, CDR2 YNNKEL (reference sequence). The CDR3 has 14 residues. V shed 3 bases and J shed 5 bases, with 10 bases lying between them. DNA for the CDR3: TGTGCCAGCAGCCAGTCCCGGGGGAATGAAAAACTGTTTTTT. It codes for CASSQSRGNEKLFF.

V and J are TRBV20-1 and TRBJ2-7; D may be TRBD1 (5 bases). CDR1 and CDR2 (germline): DFQATT, SNEGSKA (reference sequence). The CDR3 contains 11 residues. Trimming stripped 6 bases from V and 4 bases from J, with 10 bases between. The CDR3 nucleotides read TGCAGTGCGTTACAGGTTTACGAGCAGTACTTC. As protein: CSALQVYEQYF.

This chain links TRBV5-1 with TRBJ2-3, with 10 bases fitting TRBD2. Trimming removed 2 bases from V and 4 bases from J; junction bases left unmatched: 4. Looked up from germline, CDR1 is SGHRS and CDR2 is YFSETQ. The CDR3 is 15 amino acids. The CDR3 bases are TGCGCCAGCAGCTTCCTAGCGGGGGTAGCAGATACGCAGTATTTT. The encoded protein is CASSFLAGVADTQYF.

This sequence joins TRBV20-1 and TRBJ2-5; D unclear. This CDR3 comprises 12 residues. Germline loops: CDR1 DFQATT, CDR2 SNEGSKA (reference sequence). V lost 1 base to trimming and J lost 2 bases, with 5 bases between them. CDR3 bases: TGCAGTGCTAGAGCAATACAAGAGACCCAGTACTTC. This codes for CSARAIQETQYF.

V gene TRBV19 combines with J gene TRBJ2-6; 7 nucleotides match TRBD2. Germline CDR1 reads LNHDA; CDR2 reads SQIVND (reference sequence). The CDR3 covers 16 residues. With V trimmed by 9 bases and J by 0 bases, 8 bases remained unmatched. In DNA form, the CDR3 reads TGTGCCAGAGGGGAGGGAACTCTCTCTGGGGCCAACGTCCTGACTTTC. Protein: CARGEGTLSGANVLTF.

This chain uses TRBV12-3 or TRBV12-4 with TRBJ1-2, with D hard to call. V was shortened by 2 bases and J by 8 bases, with 12 bases between the two germline ends. The CDR3 is made up of 13 amino acids. The DNA for the CDR3 is TGTGCCAGCAGTTTACGAAGGGTGGGAGGCTACACCTTC. Amino acids: CASSLRRVGGYTF.

This clonotype was picked up a small number of times. This chain links TRBV5-5 with TRBJ2-5; D gene unclear. Germline CDR1 is SGHKS and CDR2 is YYEKEE (reference sequence). The CDR3 sequence is 15 residues long. V lost 1 base and J 0 bases, leaving 10 bases between the germline ends. The CDR3 DNA follows: TGTGCCAGCAGCTTGTCAGTGGGGTACCAAGAGACCCAGTACTTC. Residues: CASSLSVGYQETQYF.

The rearrangement joins TRBV5-1 to TRBJ2-7; D ambiguous. The V gene's germline CDR1 is SGHRS and CDR2 YFSETQ. Trimming shortened V by 0 bases and J by 1 base, and 8 bases separated the two germline ends. The CDR3 length is 14 residues. In DNA form, the CDR3 reads TGCGCCAGCAGCTTGGCGTGGCAGTCCTACGAGCAGTACTTC. It codes for CASSLAWQSYEQYF.

CDR3 nucleotide sequence: TGTGCCAGCACCAAGCGGGGGGACTCCTACAATGAGCAGTTCTTC. Translation gives CASTKRGDSYNEQFF. The chain carries TRBV6-1 and TRBJ2-1; 9 nucleotides agree with TRBD2. The CDR3 is 15 residues long. V lost 7 bases to trimming and J lost 0 bases; unmatched junction nucleotides: 4. From germline, CDR1 is MNHNS and CDR2 SASEGT.

The chain joins TRBV6-5 to TRBJ1-3; no clear D. From germline, CDR1 is MNHEY and CDR2 SVGAGI. The CDR3 contains 16 residues. Between the trimmed V and J ends, which lost 6 bases and 0 bases, there was a span of 15 bases. CDR3 coding DNA: TGTGCCAGCAGATTACCCGGAGGAGACTCTGGAAACACCATATATTTT. Its protein is CASRLPGGDSGNTIYF.

This clonotype has only a few counts. The genes are TRBV20-1 and TRBJ2-3; 9 bases are a match to TRBD2. Per germline, CDR1 DFQATT and CDR2 SNEGSKA (reference sequence). V lost 2 bases, J lost 4 bases, and 4 bases stayed unmatched. This CDR3 contains 14 residues. CDR3 sequence (DNA): TGCAGTGCTAGACCTAGCGGGGCCTCAGATACGCAGTATTTT. It is translated as CSARPSGASDTQYF.

This clonotype has just a few counts. J is TRBJ2-3 and V is TRBV3-1; D is possibly TRBD1 or TRBD2 (6 bases each). The CDR3 consists of 14 residues. Germline V gene sequence: CDR1 LGHDT, CDR2 YNNKEL (reference sequence). The germline V and J ends were trimmed by 7 bases and 5 bases, with 16 bases remaining between them. The CDR3 coding sequence is TGTGCCAGCACGTCGGGGGCCTTAAGAGATACGCAGTATTTT. This sequence encodes CASTSGALRDTQYF.

This clonotype was seen more than once but under ten times. The rearrangement links TRBV10-3 to TRBJ2-7; D might be TRBD1 (5 bases). Germline V gene sequence: CDR1 ENHRY, CDR2 SYGVKD. This CDR3 is 14 amino acids long. Trimming took off 4 bases at V and 2 bases at J, with 12 bases between the two ends. CDR3 sequence (DNA): TGTGCCATCAGTGGGGTGGACACCGCCTACGAGCAGTACTTC. As protein: CAISGVDTAYEQYF.

V gene TRBV4-3 combines with J gene TRBJ2-1, with 7 bases that match TRBD1. Germline CDR1 and CDR2: LGHNA and YSLEER. The junction had 9 bases not matched to a gene; V was cut back by 0 bases and J by 7 bases. The CDR3 has 16 residues. The CDR3 bases are TGCGCCAGCAGCCAAGACGGCAGGGGGTCTGGTAATGAGCAGTTCTTC. This gives the protein CASSQDGRGSGNEQFF.

This clonotype was counted only a few times. The chain employs TRBV4-3 and TRBJ2-3; D is uncertain. CDR1 and CDR2 (germline): LGHNA, YSLEER. CDR3 size: 14 residues. V gave up 1 base and J gave up 2 bases, with 7 bases separating them. CDR3 in DNA: TGCGCCAGCAGCCAAGCCCCGTTCACAGATACGCAGTATTTT. As protein: CASSQAPFTDTQYF.

In its sample, this clonotype was seen once. The chain links TRBV6-1 to TRBJ2-6; tentative D call: TRBD2 (6 bases). The V and J ends lost 5 bases and 0 bases respectively, with 11 bases between them. The germline V gene has CDR1 MNHNS and CDR2 SASEGT. CDR3 length: 16 residues. CDR3 sequence reads: CASSPDGSSGANVLTF. The CDR3 DNA reads TGTGCCAGCAGTCCTGACGGGAGCTCTGGGGCCAACGTCCTGACTTTC.

The chain links TRBV7-9 to TRBJ1-2; tentatively, D is TRBD1 (5 bases). Trimming left V 8 bases short and J 4 bases short, with 8 bases between. Germline V gene lookup returns CDR1 SEHNR and CDR2 FQNEAQ (reference sequence). The CDR3 extends over 11 amino acids. CDR3 amino acids: CASSGIYGYTF. The CDR3 nucleotides read TGTGCCAGCTCAGGGATCTATGGCTACACCTTC. The whole variable domain, remainder taken from reference TRBV7-9 and TRBJ1-2, is DTGVSQNPRHKITKRGQNVTFRCDPISEHNRLYWYRQTLGQGPEFLTYFQNEAQLEKSRLLSDRFSAERPKGSFSTLEIQRTEQGDSAMYLCASSGIYGYTFGSGTRLTVV.

The V and J genes are TRBV10-3 and TRBJ1-6; D is undetermined. CDR3 length equals 14 residues. V lost 5 bases to trimming and J lost 0 bases, with 5 bases between them. Germline CDR1 and CDR2: ENHRY and SYGVKD. The CDR3 nucleotides are TGTGCCATCAGTTTGGGCTCCTATAATTCACCCCTCCACTTT. This encodes CAISLGSYNSPLHF.

In this sample, this clonotype turned up a few times. This chain joins TRBV4-3 and TRBJ2-1; possibly TRBD1 or TRBD2 for D (5 bases each). Germline assignment: CDR1 LGHNA and CDR2 YSLEER. This CDR3 is 17 amino acids long. The germline V and J ends were trimmed by 4 bases and 3 bases, with 19 bases remaining between them. This chain's CDR3 is CASSPTARGTVYNEQFF. The CDR3 DNA follows: TGCGCCAGCAGCCCCACAGCTCGGGGCACAGTCTACAATGAGCAGTTCTTC.

This chain connects TRBV20-1 to TRBJ2-1; D may be TRBD1 (6 bases). The CDR3 is made up of 14 amino acids. With 4 bases removed from V and 3 bases from J, the gap between germline ends came to 13 bases. CDR1 is DFQATT, CDR2 SNEGSKA, per germline (reference sequence). CDR3 protein: CSAMRQVNYNEQFF. DNA of the CDR3: TGCAGTGCTATGAGACAGGTTAACTACAATGAGCAGTTCTTC.

The chain links TRBV5-1 to TRBJ1-4; possibly TRBD1 for D (6 bases). Trimming removed 4 bases at V and 8 bases at J, with 21 bases between. In germline, CDR1 is SGHRS, CDR2 YFSETQ. There are 16 residues in the CDR3. Here the CDR3 reads CASSPVGGEGYEKLFF. The CDR3 DNA is TGCGCCAGCAGCCCGGTTGGGGGCGAAGGTTACGAAAAACTGTTTTTT.

This clonotype was counted once. The V call is TRBV19, the J call TRBJ2-5; no clear D. Trimming took 3 bases from V and 4 from J, leaving 18 bases between them. This CDR3 comprises 16 residues. Germline CDR1 LNHDA, CDR2 SQIVND (reference sequence). CDR3 bases: TGTGCCAGTAGTATTTCCGGCAGTGTGATGACAGAGACCCAGTACTTC. Translating it yields CASSISGSVMTETQYF. Variable domain in full (rest from reference TRBV19 and TRBJ2-5): DGGITQSPKYLFRKEGQNVTLSCEQNLNHDAMYWYRQDPGQGLRLIYYSQIVNDFQKGDIAEGYSVSREKKESFPLTVTSAQKNPTAFYLCASSISGSVMTETQYFGPGTRLLVL.